These 27 T cell receptor beta chains were all obtained from the same sample, sequenced in a study of T cell responses to AZD1222 COVID-19 vaccine. Produced via immunoSEQ multiplex PCR; TCRdb's table is partial and in-frame only. The sample yields 80,000 to 95,000 clones, around nine tenths seen once. This specimen was peripheral blood, taken on day 0 of MenACWY control vaccination. The receptor source for this set is an adult in good health.

The table lists this clone with a few counts. The V call is TRBV10-3, the J call TRBJ1-2; a possible D gene is TRBD1 (5 bases). Per germline, CDR1 ENHRY and CDR2 SYGVKD. CDR3 length: 15 amino acids. V was cut by 0 bases and J by 7 bases, with 15 bases left in between. The CDR3 bases are TGTGCCATCAGTGAGTCGCAGGGCCAAAGCCGTGGCTACACCTTC. Protein: CAISESQGQSRGYTF.

This chain uses TRBV6-5 with TRBJ2-7; possibly TRBD2 for D (6 bases). The V gene lost 0 bases and the J gene lost 5 bases, with 11 bases spanning the gap. The CDR3 is 14 amino acids. Per the germline V gene, CDR1 is MNHEY and CDR2 is SVGAGI. The CDR3 region is CASSYSKWGDEQYF. In DNA, the CDR3 is TGTGCCAGCAGTTACTCGAAATGGGGGGACGAGCAGTACTTC.

The V gene is TRBV11-3, the J gene TRBJ2-2, with TRBD2 matching 8 bases. The ends lost 1 base at V and 4 bases at J; junction bases unmatched: 5. Germline CDR1 is SGHNT and CDR2 is YENEEA. The CDR3 totals 16 residues. CDR3 loop: CASSLAGTSRTGELFF. The CDR3 DNA reads as TGTGCCAGCAGCTTAGCTGGGACTAGTCGCACCGGGGAGCTGTTTTTT.

The genes are TRBV7-3 and TRBJ2-3, with 9 bases matching TRBD2. The CDR3 is made up of 16 amino acids. From germline, CDR1 is SGHTA and CDR2 FQGTGA. Losses at the gene ends were 5 bases for V and 3 bases for J; bases not matched to a gene: 9. The chain's CDR3 is CASSPATSGFTDTQYF. As DNA, the CDR3 is TGTGCCAGCAGCCCGGCCACTAGCGGGTTTACAGATACGCAGTATTTT.

The chain recombines TRBV28 with TRBJ2-2; D is unresolved. V was shortened by 8 bases and J by 6 bases, with 16 bases between the two germline ends. Looked up from germline, CDR1 is MDHEN and CDR2 is SYDVKM. This CDR3 is 14 amino acids long. The CDR3 DNA follows: TGTGCCAGCGGTCCCGGACCCCGGTCCGGGGAGCTGTTTTTT. It specifies CASGPGPRSGELFF.

The chain links TRBV6-2 or TRBV6-3 to TRBJ1-1, with D hard to call. V lost 0 bases and J lost 0, with 8 bases in between. CDR3 length equals 15 residues. The germline V gene has CDR1 MNHEY and CDR2 SVGEGT. The chain's CDR3 is CASSYSVAMNTEAFF. Written as DNA, the CDR3 is TGTGCCAGCAGTTACTCGGTAGCCATGAACACTGAAGCTTTCTTT.

The gene calls are TRBV4-3 and TRBJ1-2; 10 positions match TRBD1. This CDR3 is built from 16 residues. J was trimmed by 5 bases and V by 0 bases; bases with no gene match: 6. In germline, CDR1 is LGHNA, CDR2 YSLEER. CDR3 DNA sequence: TGCGCCAGCAGCCAAGATCCGGGGACAGGGGAGTATGGCTACACCTTC. It specifies CASSQDPGTGEYGYTF.

The genes are TRBV11-2 and TRBJ2-7, with 8 bases lining up with TRBD2. The J segment lost 3 bases and the V segment lost 1 base, leaving 8 bases of the junction unmatched. The CDR3 sequence is 16 residues long. CDR1 SGHAT and CDR2 FQNNGV come from the germline V gene. The CDR3 loop is CASSLVPGTRFYEQYF. DNA of the CDR3: TGTGCCAGCAGCTTAGTCCCCGGGACTAGGTTCTACGAGCAGTACTTC.

The gene calls are TRBV7-9 and TRBJ1-1; D not resolved. V dropped 3 bases and J dropped 0 bases, with 11 bases sitting between them. CDR3 length: 15 residues. Germline loops: CDR1 SEHNR, CDR2 FQNEAQ (reference sequence). The DNA of the CDR3 is TGTGCCAGCAGCTTGCCCTGGGAACTGAACACTGAAGCTTTCTTT. Translation gives CASSLPWELNTEAFF.

The chain has TRBV7-2 and TRBJ2-4, with TRBD1 as a possible D gene (6 bases). This CDR3 has 13 residues. Germline lookup yields CDR1 SGHTA and CDR2 FQGNSA. Between the trimmed V and J ends, which lost 3 bases and 5 bases, there was a span of 8 bases. DNA of the CDR3: TGTGCCAGCAGCTTGGGGGCTGAAAACATTCAGTACTTC. Protein product: CASSLGAENIQYF.

This rearrangement joins TRBV4-3 to TRBJ1-2, with D tentatively TRBD1 (5 bases). The CDR3 has 18 residues. Trimming removed 1 base at V and 2 bases at J, with 20 bases between. Germline V lookup: CDR1 LGHNA, CDR2 YSLEER. CDR3 coding DNA: TGCGCCAGCAGCCAAGGGGGTGGGGGAATCTCCACCAACTATGGCTACACCTTC. Its protein product is CASSQGGGGISTNYGYTF.

Points on this clone: One end of the junction fails to match germline, which may point to a read error. The V call is TRBV2, the J call TRBJ2-2; 8 bases are shared with TRBD2. CDR1 and CDR2 (germline): SNHLY, FYNNEI. This CDR3 spans 15 amino acids. This chain's CDR3 is CASNEVAGTTGELFF. The CDR3 DNA sequence: TGTGCCAGCAATGAAGTAGCGGGGACTACCGGGGAGCTGTTTTTT.

As for this clone: At one end the junction does not follow the germline gene, possibly because of a read error. V is TRBV6-2 or TRBV6-3 and J is TRBJ2-1; tentatively, D is TRBD1 (6 bases). The germline V gene has CDR1 MNHEY and CDR2 SVGEGT. The CDR3 sequence is 15 residues long. CDR3 sequence reads: CASSYLDRPYTEQFF. For the CDR3, the DNA is TGTGCCAGCAGTTACTTGGACAGACCCTACACTGAGCAGTTCTTC.

The V gene is TRBV5-1, the J gene TRBJ2-7; D is perhaps TRBD2 (5 bases). Trimming removed 1 base from V and 0 bases from J, with 14 bases in between. This CDR3 is built from 16 residues. Germline V gene sequence: CDR1 SGHRS, CDR2 YFSETQ. The CDR3 coding sequence is TGCGCCAGCAGCTTGCAGCCCGGGGTGAGCTCCTACGAGCAGTACTTC. The encoded protein is CASSLQPGVSSYEQYF.

V is TRBV19 and J is TRBJ2-3; perhaps TRBD2 as D (6 bases). Germline V CDR1 and CDR2: LNHDA, SQIVND (reference sequence). The CDR3 sequence is 12 residues long. V lost 4 bases, J lost 8 bases, and 10 bases lay in between. In DNA form, the CDR3 reads TGTGCCAGTAGTACCCGGGACTTTACGCAGTATTTT. The encoded protein is CASSTRDFTQYF.

V and J are TRBV30 and TRBJ1-4, with 7 bases fitting TRBD1. Trimming cost V 0 bases and J 3 bases; bases outside gene matches: 7. This CDR3 has 16 amino acids. Germline-derived CDR1 and CDR2 are GTSNPN and SVGIG (reference sequence). As DNA, the CDR3 is TGTGCCTGGAGTGTACTACAGGGGTGGCCTAATGAAAAACTGTTTTTT. Translating it yields CAWSVLQGWPNEKLFF.

The V gene is TRBV19, the J gene TRBJ2-6; a weak D match, TRBD2 (6 bases). V gave up 11 bases and J gave up 0 bases, with 17 bases separating them. The CDR3 has 16 amino acids. Germline loops: CDR1 LNHDA, CDR2 SQIVND (reference sequence). The CDR3 here is CAAGRPFRSGANVLTF. In DNA form, the CDR3 reads TGTGCCGCGGGGAGGCCTTTCCGCTCTGGGGCCAACGTCCTGACTTTC.

The CDR3 loop reads CASSPRAGTGVGNTEAFF. The CDR3 region has the DNA TGTGCCAGCTCACCACGTGCCGGGACAGGGGTGGGGAACACTGAAGCTTTCTTT. The rearrangement joins TRBV18 to TRBJ1-1; TRBD1 matches at 10 bases. The CDR3 totals 18 residues. The junction had 9 bases not matched to a gene; V was cut back by 1 base and J by 1 base. CDR1 is KGHSH and CDR2 is LQKENI in the germline V gene.

The rearrangement links TRBV27 to TRBJ2-1, with D perhaps being TRBD1 or TRBD2 (5 bases each). V lost 4 bases, J lost 1 base, and 14 bases lay in between. The CDR3 consists of 16 residues. Looked up from germline, CDR1 is MNHEY and CDR2 is SMNVEV (reference sequence). The CDR3 DNA reads as TGTGCCAGCAGTTCACTAGGGGTCTCGTCCTACAATGAGCAGTTCTTC. This gives the protein CASSSLGVSSYNEQFF.

The V call is TRBV19, the J call TRBJ1-4; D is possibly TRBD1 (6 bases). Trimming removed 7 bases at V and 4 bases at J, with 13 bases between. Germline CDR1 is LNHDA and CDR2 is SQIVND (reference sequence). The CDR3 contains 14 residues. CDR3 region: CASNPQGLNEKLFF. CDR3 DNA sequence: TGTGCCAGTAACCCACAGGGCCTTAATGAAAAACTGTTTTTT.

The chain combines TRBV7-9 with TRBJ2-3, with 8 nucleotides matching TRBD1. The CDR3 contains 14 residues. The germline V gene encodes CDR1 SEHNR and CDR2 FQNEAQ (reference sequence). Germline trimming cut 4 bases from V and 3 bases from J; bases unmatched to any gene: 3. The DNA for the CDR3 is TGTGCCAGCAGCTCGACAGGGGAAACAGATACGCAGTATTTT. This gives the protein CASSSTGETDTQYF.

This clone appeared once. The chain couples TRBV7-2 to TRBJ2-5, with a possible D match to TRBD1 (5 bases). Looked up from germline, CDR1 is SGHTA and CDR2 is FQGNSA. The length of the CDR3 is 13 residues. Trimming shortened V by 1 base and J by 5 bases, and 8 bases separated the two germline ends. The CDR3 is CASSLGGEETQYF. DNA for the CDR3: TGTGCCAGCAGCTTAGGGGGCGAGGAGACCCAGTACTTC. The full variable domain, in which reference TRBV7-2 and TRBJ2-5 provide the parts outside the CDR3, is GAGVSQSPSNKVTEKGKDVELRCDPISGHTALYWYRQSLGQGLEFLIYFQGNSAPDKSGLPSDRFSAERTGGSVSTLTIQRTQQEDSAVYLCASSLGGEETQYFGPGTRLLVL.

This chain links TRBV11-3 with TRBJ2-2; 7 bases line up with TRBD1. Unmatched junction bases numbered 4, after V lost 5 bases and J lost 4 bases. This CDR3 has 14 residues. The germline V gene has CDR1 SGHNT and CDR2 YENEEA. The CDR3 DNA follows: TGTGCCAGCAGCCACGAGGGGGCCACCGGGGAGCTGTTTTTT. This gives the protein CASSHEGATGELFF.

CDR3 residues: CASSRLGNPGNQPQHF. CDR3 bases: TGTGCCAGCAGCCGCTTAGGGAACCCAGGGAATCAGCCCCAGCATTTT. The V and J genes are TRBV7-2 and TRBJ1-5; maybe TRBD1 (5 bases). The V end was cut by 5 bases, the J end by 4 bases, with 18 bases between. The CDR3 spans 16 residues. Germline CDR1 and CDR2: SGHTA and FQGNSA.

This chain joins TRBV4-2 and TRBJ2-7; D tentatively fits TRBD1 or TRBD2 (5 bases each). V was clipped by 0 bases and J by 6 bases, with 15 bases between them. Germline loops: CDR1 LGHNA, CDR2 YNFKEQ. The CDR3 runs 15 residues. The CDR3 is CASSQDEGNLSEQYF. CDR3 bases: TGTGCCAGCAGCCAAGATGAGGGGAACCTAAGCGAGCAGTACTTC.

This chain links TRBV6-4 with TRBJ2-1; D is unresolved. Germline lookup yields CDR1 MRHNA and CDR2 SNTAGT. Trimming left V 4 bases short and J 5 bases short, with 9 bases between. The CDR3 totals 13 residues. Here the CDR3 reads CASSVMSHNEQFF. DNA for the CDR3: TGTGCCAGCAGTGTAATGAGTCACAATGAGCAGTTCTTC.

The chain joins TRBV28 to TRBJ1-2; 7 bases are a match to TRBD1. The trim removed 6 bases at V and 4 bases at J, leaving 2 bases unmatched. The V gene's germline CDR1 is MDHEN and CDR2 SYDVKM. The CDR3 spans 12 residues. CDR3 protein: CASRGQTYGYTF. The CDR3 DNA is TGTGCCAGCAGGGGACAGACCTATGGCTACACCTTC.